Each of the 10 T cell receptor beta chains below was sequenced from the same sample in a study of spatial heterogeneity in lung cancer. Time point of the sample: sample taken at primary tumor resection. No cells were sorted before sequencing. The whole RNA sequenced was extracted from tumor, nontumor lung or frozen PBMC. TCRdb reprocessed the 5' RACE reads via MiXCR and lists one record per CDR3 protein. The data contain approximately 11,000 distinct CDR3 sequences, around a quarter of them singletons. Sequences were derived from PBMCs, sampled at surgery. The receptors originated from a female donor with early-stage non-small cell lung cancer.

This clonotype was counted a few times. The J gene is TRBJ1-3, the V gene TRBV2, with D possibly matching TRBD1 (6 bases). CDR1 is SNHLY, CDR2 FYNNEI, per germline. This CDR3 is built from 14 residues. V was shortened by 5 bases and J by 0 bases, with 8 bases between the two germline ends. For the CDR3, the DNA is TGTGCCAGCAGTCAACAGGGCTCTGGAAACACCATATATTTT. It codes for CASSQQGSGNTIYF.

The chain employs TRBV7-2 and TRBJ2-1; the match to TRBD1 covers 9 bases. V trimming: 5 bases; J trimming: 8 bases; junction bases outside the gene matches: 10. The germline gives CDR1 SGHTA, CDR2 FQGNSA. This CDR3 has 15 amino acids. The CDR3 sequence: CASSPRTGAEDEQFF. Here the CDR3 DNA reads TGTGCCAGCAGCCCCCGGACAGGGGCTGAGGATGAGCAGTTCTTC.

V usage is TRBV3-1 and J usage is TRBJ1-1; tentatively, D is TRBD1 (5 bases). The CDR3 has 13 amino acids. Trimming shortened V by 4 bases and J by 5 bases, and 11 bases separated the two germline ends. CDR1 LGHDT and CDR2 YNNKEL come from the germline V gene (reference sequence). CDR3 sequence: CASSPWGETEAFF. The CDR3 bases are TGTGCCAGCAGCCCTTGGGGGGAAACTGAAGCTTTCTTT.

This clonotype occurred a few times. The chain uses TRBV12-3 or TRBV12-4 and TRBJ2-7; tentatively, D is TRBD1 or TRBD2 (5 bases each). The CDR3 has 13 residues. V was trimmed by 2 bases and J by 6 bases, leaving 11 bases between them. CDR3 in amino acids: CASSLRDPPEQYF. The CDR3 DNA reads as TGTGCCAGCAGTTTACGGGACCCTCCCGAGCAGTACTTC.

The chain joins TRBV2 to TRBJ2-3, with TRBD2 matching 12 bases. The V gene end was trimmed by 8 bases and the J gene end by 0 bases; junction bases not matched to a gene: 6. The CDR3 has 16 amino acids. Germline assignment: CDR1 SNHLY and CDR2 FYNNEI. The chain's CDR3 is CASGRLAGVSTDTQYF. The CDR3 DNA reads TGTGCCAGCGGACGACTAGCGGGAGTGAGCACAGATACGCAGTATTTT.

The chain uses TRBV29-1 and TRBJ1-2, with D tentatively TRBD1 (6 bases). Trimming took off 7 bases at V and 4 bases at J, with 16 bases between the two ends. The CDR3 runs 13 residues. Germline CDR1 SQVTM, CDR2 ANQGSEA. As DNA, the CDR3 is TGCAGCGCCCTGTTAGGGGGAACCTATGGCTACACCTTC. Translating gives CSALLGGTYGYTF.

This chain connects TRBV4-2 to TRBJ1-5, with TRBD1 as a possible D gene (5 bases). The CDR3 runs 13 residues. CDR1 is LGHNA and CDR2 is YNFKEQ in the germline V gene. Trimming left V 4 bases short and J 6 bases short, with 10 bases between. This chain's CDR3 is CASSPPGGQPQHF. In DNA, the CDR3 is TGTGCCAGCAGCCCCCCCGGGGGTCAGCCCCAGCATTTT.

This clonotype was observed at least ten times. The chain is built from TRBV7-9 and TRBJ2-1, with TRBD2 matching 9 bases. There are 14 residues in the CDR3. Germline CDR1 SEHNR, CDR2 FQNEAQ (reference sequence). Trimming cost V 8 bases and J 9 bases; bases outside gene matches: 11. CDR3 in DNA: TGTGCCAGCGCGCGGGAGGGCAGGGAAGGTGAGCAGTTCTTC. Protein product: CASAREGREGEQFF.

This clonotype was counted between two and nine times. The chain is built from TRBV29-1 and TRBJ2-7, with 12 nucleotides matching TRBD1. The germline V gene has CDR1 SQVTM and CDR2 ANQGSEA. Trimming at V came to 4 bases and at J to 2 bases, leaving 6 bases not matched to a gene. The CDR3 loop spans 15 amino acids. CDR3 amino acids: CSVGPGTGGTYEQYF. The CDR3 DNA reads TGCAGCGTTGGGCCCGGGACAGGGGGCACCTACGAGCAGTACTTC.

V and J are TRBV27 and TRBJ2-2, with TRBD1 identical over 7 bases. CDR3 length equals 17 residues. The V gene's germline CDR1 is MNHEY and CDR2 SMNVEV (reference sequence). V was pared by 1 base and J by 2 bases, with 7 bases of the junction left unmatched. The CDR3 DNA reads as TGTGCCAGCAGTTTATTACAGGGGATCGAAAACACCGGGGAGCTGTTTTTT. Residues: CASSLLQGIENTGELFF.